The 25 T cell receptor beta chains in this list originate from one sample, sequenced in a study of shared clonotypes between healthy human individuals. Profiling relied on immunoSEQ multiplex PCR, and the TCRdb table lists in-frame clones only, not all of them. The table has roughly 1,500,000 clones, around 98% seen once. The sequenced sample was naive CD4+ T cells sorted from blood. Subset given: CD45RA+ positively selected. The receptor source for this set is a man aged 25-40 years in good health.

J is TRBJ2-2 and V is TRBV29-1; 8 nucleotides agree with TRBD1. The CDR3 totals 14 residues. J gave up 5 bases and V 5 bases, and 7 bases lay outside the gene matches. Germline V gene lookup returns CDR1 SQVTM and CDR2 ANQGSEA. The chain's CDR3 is CSVKPQGATGELFF. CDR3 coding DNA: TGCAGCGTTAAACCTCAGGGGGCTACCGGGGAGCTGTTTTTT.

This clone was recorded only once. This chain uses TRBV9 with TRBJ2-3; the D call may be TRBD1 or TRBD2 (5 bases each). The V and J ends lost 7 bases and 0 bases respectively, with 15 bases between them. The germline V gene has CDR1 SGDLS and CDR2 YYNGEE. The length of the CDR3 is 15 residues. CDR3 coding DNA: TGTGCCAGCTGTCGGACCGGGACGAGCACAGATACGCAGTATTTT. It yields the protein CASCRTGTSTDTQYF.

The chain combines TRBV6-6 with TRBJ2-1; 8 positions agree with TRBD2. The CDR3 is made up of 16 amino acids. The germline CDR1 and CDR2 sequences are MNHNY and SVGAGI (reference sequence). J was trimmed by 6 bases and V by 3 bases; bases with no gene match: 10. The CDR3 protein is CASSYDLSGSSNEQFF. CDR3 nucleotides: TGTGCCAGCAGTTATGACTTGAGCGGGAGTTCCAATGAGCAGTTCTTC.

CDR3 sequence reads: CASSPAGTPYYGYTF. DNA for the CDR3: TGTGCCAGCAGCCCCGCCGGGACACCCTACTATGGCTACACCTTC. The chain uses TRBV11-2 and TRBJ1-2; tentatively, D is TRBD1 (6 bases). The CDR3 runs to 15 residues. Trimming left V 5 bases short and J 3 bases short, with 16 bases between. Germline V gene lookup returns CDR1 SGHAT and CDR2 FQNNGV.

This CDR3 reads CASSLAAGTRGPNEQFF. The CDR3 coding sequence is TGTGCCAGCAGCTTAGCCGCCGGGACTAGGGGCCCCAATGAGCAGTTCTTC. J is TRBJ2-1 and V is TRBV7-6, with 8 bases lining up with TRBD2. CDR3 size: 17 residues. Germline loops: CDR1 SGHVS, CDR2 FNYEAQ. Trimming at V came to 0 bases and at J to 6 bases, leaving 10 bases not matched to a gene.

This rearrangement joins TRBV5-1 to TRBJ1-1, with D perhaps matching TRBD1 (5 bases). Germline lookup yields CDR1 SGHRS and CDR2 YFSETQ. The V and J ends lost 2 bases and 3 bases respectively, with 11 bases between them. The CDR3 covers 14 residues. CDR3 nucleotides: TGCGCCAGCAGCTTCCCAGGGAGGGACACTGAAGCTTTCTTT. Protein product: CASSFPGRDTEAFF.

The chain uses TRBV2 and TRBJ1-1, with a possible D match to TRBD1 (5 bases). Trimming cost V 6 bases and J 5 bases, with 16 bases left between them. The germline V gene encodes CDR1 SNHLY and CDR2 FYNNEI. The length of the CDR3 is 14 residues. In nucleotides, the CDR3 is TGTGCCAGCAGCACGGGACCGCGTTATACTGAAGCTTTCTTT. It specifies CASSTGPRYTEAFF.

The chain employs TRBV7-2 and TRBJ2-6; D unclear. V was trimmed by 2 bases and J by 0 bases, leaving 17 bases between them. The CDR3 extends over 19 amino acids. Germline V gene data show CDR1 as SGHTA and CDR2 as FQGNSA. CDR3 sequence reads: CASSLRVWAVNSGANVLTF. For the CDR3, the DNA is TGTGCCAGCAGCTTAAGGGTCTGGGCAGTTAACTCTGGGGCCAACGTCCTGACTTTC.

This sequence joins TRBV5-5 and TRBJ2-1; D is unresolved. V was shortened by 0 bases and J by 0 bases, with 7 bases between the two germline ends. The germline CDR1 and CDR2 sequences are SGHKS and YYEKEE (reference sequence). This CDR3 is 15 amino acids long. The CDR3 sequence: CASSLGVPSYNEQFF. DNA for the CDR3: TGTGCCAGCAGCTTGGGGGTTCCCTCCTACAATGAGCAGTTCTTC. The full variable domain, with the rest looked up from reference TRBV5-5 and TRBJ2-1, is DAGVTQSPTHLIKTRGQQVTLRCSPISGHKSVSWYQQVLGQGPQFIFQYYEKEERGRGNFPDRFSARQFPNYSSELNVNALLLGDSALYLCASSLGVPSYNEQFFGPGTRLTVL.

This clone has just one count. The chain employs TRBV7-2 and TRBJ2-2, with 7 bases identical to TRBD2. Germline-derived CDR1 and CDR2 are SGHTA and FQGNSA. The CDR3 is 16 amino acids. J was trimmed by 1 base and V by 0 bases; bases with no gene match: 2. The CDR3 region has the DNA TGTGCCAGCAGCTTAGCACTAGCGTTGAACACCGGGGAGCTGTTTTTT. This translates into CASSLALALNTGELFF.

The CDR3 DNA reads as TGTGCCAGCAGTCCTCTACATCAGCCCCAGCATTTT. Translated, it gives CASSPLHQPQHF. The V call is TRBV28, the J call TRBJ1-5; the D is unclear. CDR3 length: 12 residues. V dropped 5 bases and J dropped 5 bases, with 7 bases sitting between them. Germline loops: CDR1 MDHEN, CDR2 SYDVKM.

The CDR3 coding sequence is TGTGCCAGCAGCTTAGTCGGCGACAGGGGTTTTAATGAGCAGTTCTTC. It codes for CASSLVGDRGFNEQFF. The chain employs TRBV11-2 and TRBJ2-1; 8 bases agree with TRBD1. The CDR3 is 16 residues long. V lost 1 base to trimming and J lost 7 bases; unmatched junction nucleotides: 9. The germline CDR1 and CDR2 sequences are SGHAT and FQNNGV.

The CDR3 here is CASSQELAGISQYF. CDR3 sequence (DNA): TGCGCCAGCAGCCAAGAATTAGCGGGGATATCTCAGTACTTC. V and J are TRBV4-1 and TRBJ2-7, with 8 bases identical to TRBD2. Germline V lookup: CDR1 MGHRA, CDR2 YSYEKL. V lost 0 bases to trimming and J lost 10 bases; unmatched junction nucleotides: 8. The CDR3 is made up of 14 amino acids.

CDR3 residues: CASSFGLAPYNEQFF. The DNA for the CDR3 is TGCGCCAGCAGCTTCGGACTAGCGCCCTACAATGAGCAGTTCTTC. The rearrangement uses TRBV5-1 and TRBJ2-1; 9 bases align to TRBD2. J lost 2 bases, V lost 2 bases, and 2 bases had no gene match. The germline gives CDR1 SGHRS, CDR2 YFSETQ. CDR3 length: 15 residues.

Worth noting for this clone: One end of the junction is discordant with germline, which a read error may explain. The CDR3 spells CASSRTGPNTGELFF. CDR3 bases: TGTGCCAGTAGTAGAACAGGCCCGAACACCGGGGAGTTGTTTTTT. V gene TRBV19 combines with J gene TRBJ2-2, with D possibly being TRBD1 or TRBD2 (5 bases each). The CDR3 is 15 residues long. From germline, CDR1 is LNHDA and CDR2 SQIVND (reference sequence).

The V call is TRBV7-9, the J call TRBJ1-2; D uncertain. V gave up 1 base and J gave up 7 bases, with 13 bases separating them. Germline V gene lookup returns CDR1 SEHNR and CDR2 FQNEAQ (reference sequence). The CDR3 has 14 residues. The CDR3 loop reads CASSLEVVVSGYTF. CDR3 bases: TGTGCCAGCAGCTTAGAGGTCGTGGTATCTGGCTACACCTTC.

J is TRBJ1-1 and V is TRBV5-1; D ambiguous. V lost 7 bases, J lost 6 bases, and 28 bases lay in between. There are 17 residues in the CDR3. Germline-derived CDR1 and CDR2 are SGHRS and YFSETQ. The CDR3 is CASPGPWKDDRIAEAFF. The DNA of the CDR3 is TGCGCCAGCCCTGGACCCTGGAAGGACGATAGGATCGCTGAAGCTTTCTTT.

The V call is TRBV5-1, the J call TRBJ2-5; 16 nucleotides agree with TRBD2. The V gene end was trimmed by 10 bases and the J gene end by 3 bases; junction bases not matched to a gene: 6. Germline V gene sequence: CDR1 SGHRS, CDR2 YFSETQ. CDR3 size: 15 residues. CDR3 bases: TGCGCCTCCATGGGACTAGCGGGAGGGGAAGAGACCCAGTACTTC. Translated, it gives CASMGLAGGEETQYF.

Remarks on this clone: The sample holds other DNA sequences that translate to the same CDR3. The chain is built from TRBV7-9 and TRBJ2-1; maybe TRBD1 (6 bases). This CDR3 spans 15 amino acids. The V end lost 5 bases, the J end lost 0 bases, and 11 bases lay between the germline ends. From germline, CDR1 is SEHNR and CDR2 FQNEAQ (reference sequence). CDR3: CASSPDSSSYNEQFF. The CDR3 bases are TGTGCCAGCAGCCCGGACAGCAGCTCCTACAATGAGCAGTTCTTC.

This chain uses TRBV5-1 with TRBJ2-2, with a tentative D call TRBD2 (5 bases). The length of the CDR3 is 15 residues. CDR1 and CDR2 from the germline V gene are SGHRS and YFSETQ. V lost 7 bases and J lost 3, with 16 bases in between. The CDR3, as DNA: TGCGCCAGCTCAATATCGGGGTTGCACACCGGGGAGCTGTTTTTT. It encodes CASSISGLHTGELFF.

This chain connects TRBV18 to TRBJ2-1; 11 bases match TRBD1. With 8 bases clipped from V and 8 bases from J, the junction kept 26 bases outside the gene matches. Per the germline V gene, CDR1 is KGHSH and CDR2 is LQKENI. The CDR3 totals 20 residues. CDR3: CASPRETRTGGLLNRDEQFF. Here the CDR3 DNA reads TGTGCCAGCCCTAGGGAGACCCGGACAGGGGGCCTTCTGAATCGCGATGAGCAGTTCTTC.

This CDR3 reads CASSFSGKTEAFF. For the CDR3, the DNA is TGTGCCAGCAGCTTCTCTGGGAAGACTGAAGCTTTCTTT. The chain recombines TRBV7-9 with TRBJ1-1; D unresolved. CDR1 and CDR2 from the germline V gene are SEHNR and FQNEAQ (reference sequence). Trimming took off 3 bases at V and 5 bases at J, with 10 bases between the two ends. This CDR3 is built from 13 residues. Full variable domain (outside the CDR3, taken from reference TRBV7-9 and TRBJ1-1): DTGVSQNPRHKITKRGQNVTFRCDPISEHNRLYWYRQTLGQGPEFLTYFQNEAQLEKSRLLSDRFSAERPKGSFSTLEIQRTEQGDSAMYLCASSFSGKTEAFFGQGTRLTVV.

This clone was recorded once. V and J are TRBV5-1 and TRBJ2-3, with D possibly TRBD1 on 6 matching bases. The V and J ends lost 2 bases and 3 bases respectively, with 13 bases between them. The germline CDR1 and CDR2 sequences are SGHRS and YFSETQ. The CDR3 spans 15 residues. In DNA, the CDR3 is TGCGCCAGCAGCTTATTGCGGACAGATACAGATACGCAGTATTTT. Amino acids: CASSLLRTDTDTQYF.

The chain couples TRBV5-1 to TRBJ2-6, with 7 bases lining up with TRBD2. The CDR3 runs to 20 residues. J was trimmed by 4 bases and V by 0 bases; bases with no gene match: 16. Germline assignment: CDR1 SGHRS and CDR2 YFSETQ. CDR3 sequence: CASSLAIGAGSGHGANVLTF. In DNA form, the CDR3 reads TGCGCCAGCAGCTTGGCTATAGGGGCGGGTAGCGGGCACGGGGCCAACGTCCTGACTTTC.

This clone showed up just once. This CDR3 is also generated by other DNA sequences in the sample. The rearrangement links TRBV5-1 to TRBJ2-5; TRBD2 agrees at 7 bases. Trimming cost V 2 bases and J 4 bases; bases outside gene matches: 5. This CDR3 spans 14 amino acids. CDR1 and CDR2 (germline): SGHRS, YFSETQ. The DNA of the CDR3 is TGCGCCAGCAGCTTAGGAGCGGGACGAGAGACCCAGTACTTC. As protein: CASSLGAGRETQYF.